What follows are 21 T cell receptor beta chains derived from one specimen sequenced in a study of blood T cells in healthy people across ages. A second 7 to 11 cycle PCR used barcoded and J-beta primers. TCRdb re-derived calls from the 5' RACE reads in MiXCR, one entry per CDR3 protein. The data show approximately 800,000 distinct CDR3 sequences, 36% seen once. The sequenced material came from blood. The source of these receptors is a young man in good health.

This clonotype was counted at least ten times. The J gene is TRBJ2-5, the V gene TRBV28; D possibly corresponds to TRBD2 (6 bases). This CDR3 is built from 13 residues. CDR1 is MDHEN and CDR2 is SYDVKM in the germline V gene. With 5 bases removed from V and 5 bases from J, the gap between germline ends came to 12 bases. The chain's CDR3 is CASSPGTVETQYF. The CDR3, as DNA: TGTGCCAGCAGTCCGGGGACTGTCGAGACCCAGTACTTC.

The chain carries TRBV10-3 and TRBJ2-2; TRBD1 matches at 12 bases. Germline values: CDR1 ENHRY, CDR2 SYGVKD. CDR3 length equals 20 residues. Trimming removed 6 bases from V and 0 bases from J; junction bases left unmatched: 14. This CDR3 reads CAISKYRDRGQSANTGELFF. The CDR3 region has the DNA TGTGCCATCAGCAAATACCGGGACAGGGGGCAGTCCGCGAACACCGGGGAGCTGTTTTTT.

The chain uses TRBV7-9 and TRBJ2-4; tentative D call: TRBD1 (6 bases). The V end was cut by 5 bases, the J end by 0 bases, with 11 bases between. Germline CDR1 and CDR2: SEHNR and FQNEAQ (reference sequence). This CDR3 region has 15 residues. This CDR3 reads CASSPRQVAKNIQYF. CDR3 in DNA: TGTGCCAGCAGCCCACGACAGGTAGCCAAAAACATTCAGTACTTC.

Ten or more counts support this clonotype. The rearrangement joins TRBV12-3 or TRBV12-4 to TRBJ2-7; D may be TRBD1 (5 bases). Trimming cost V 3 bases and J 0 bases, with 9 bases left between them. This CDR3 has 14 amino acids. The CDR3 loop is CASSFQGVSYEQYF. The CDR3 nucleotides are TGTGCCAGCAGTTTTCAAGGGGTCTCCTACGAGCAGTACTTC.

The chain is built from TRBV5-5 and TRBJ1-2; the D gene is possibly TRBD1 (5 bases). The CDR3 is 11 residues long. The germline CDR1 and CDR2 sequences are SGHKS and YYEKEE (reference sequence). V was shortened by 4 bases and J by 7 bases, with 8 bases between the two germline ends. CDR3: CASSIQGGYTF. The CDR3, as DNA: TGTGCCAGCAGCATCCAGGGTGGCTACACCTTC.

This clonotype is a singleton in its sample. The CDR3 sequence: CASSPQRDLAKNIQYF. For the CDR3, the DNA is TGTGCCAGCAGCCCTCAGAGGGATCTAGCCAAAAACATTCAGTACTTC. The chain employs TRBV5-5 and TRBJ2-4; possible D gene TRBD2, 5 bases. Between the trimmed V and J ends, which lost 4 bases and 0 bases, there was a span of 14 bases. This CDR3 comprises 16 residues. CDR1 is SGHKS, CDR2 YYEKEE, per germline (reference sequence).

This rearrangement joins TRBV2 to TRBJ1-1; D is ambiguous. The germline gives CDR1 SNHLY, CDR2 FYNNEI. The CDR3 consists of 12 residues. Deletions cut 2 bases from V and 7 bases from J, with 8 bases between. The CDR3 DNA follows: TGTGCCAGCAGTGAACGGCAGAATGAAGCTTTCTTT. This encodes CASSERQNEAFF.

In this sample, this clonotype turned up a few times. V is TRBV7-2 and J is TRBJ2-3, with D perhaps being TRBD1 or TRBD2 (6 bases each). The V gene's germline CDR1 is SGHTA and CDR2 FQGNSA. This CDR3 region has 16 residues. Trimming took off 3 bases at V and 0 bases at J, with 13 bases between the two ends. The CDR3 loop is CASSFEGGRSTDTQYF. The DNA of the CDR3 is TGTGCCAGCAGCTTCGAGGGGGGCCGCAGCACAGATACGCAGTATTTT. The variable domain in full, completed from reference TRBV7-2 and TRBJ2-3, reads GAGVSQSPSNKVTEKGKDVELRCDPISGHTALYWYRQSLGQGLEFLIYFQGNSAPDKSGLPSDRFSAERTGGSVSTLTIQRTQQEDSAVYLCASSFEGGRSTDTQYFGPGTRLTVL.

This clonotype was observed a few times. V is TRBV20-1 and J is TRBJ2-1; TRBD2 agrees at 11 bases. The CDR3 covers 15 residues. The V gene's germline CDR1 is DFQATT and CDR2 SNEGSKA (reference sequence). V trimming: 1 base; J trimming: 8 bases; junction bases outside the gene matches: 7. The CDR3 nucleotides read TGCAGTGCTAGAGGCACTAGCGGGGGTGCCGATGAGCAGTTCTTC. This sequence encodes CSARGTSGGADEQFF.

This clonotype was observed a handful of times. The chain has TRBV12-5 and TRBJ1-2; a weak D match, TRBD1 (5 bases). This CDR3 region has 12 residues. The germline gives CDR1 LGHNT, CDR2 FRNRAP. V dropped 2 bases and J dropped 6 bases, with 7 bases sitting between them. CDR3 loop: CASGLTGNGYTF. Written as DNA, the CDR3 is TGTGCTAGTGGTTTGACAGGCAATGGCTACACCTTC.

The V gene is TRBV25-1, the J gene TRBJ2-3, with 7 positions matching TRBD2. Germline V gene data show CDR1 as MGHDK and CDR2 as SYGVNS. The trim removed 3 bases at V and 0 bases at J, leaving 9 bases unmatched. This CDR3 comprises 17 residues. The CDR3 protein is CASSDHSSGESTDTQYF. For the CDR3, the DNA is TGTGCCAGCAGTGACCACTCAAGCGGGGAGAGCACAGATACGCAGTATTTT.

This clonotype was counted only a few times. The V gene is TRBV21-1, the J gene TRBJ2-7. TRBV21-1 is reported as a pseudogene. This CDR3 has 9 residues. The DNA of the CDR3 is TGTGCCAGGATTTACGAGCAGTACTTC. Protein product: CARIYEQYF.

The chain is built from TRBV7-8 and TRBJ2-5; possibly TRBD1 or TRBD2 for D (6 bases each). CDR3 length: 14 amino acids. The germline CDR1 and CDR2 sequences are SGHVS and FQNEAQ. V was trimmed by 5 bases and J by 10 bases, leaving 20 bases between them. The CDR3 loop is CASSPGDSAFGQYF. The DNA for the CDR3 is TGTGCCAGCAGCCCAGGGGACTCCGCGTTTGGCCAGTACTTC.

Only one count was recorded for this clonotype. The chain carries TRBV4-3 and TRBJ2-7; a possible D gene is TRBD2 (5 bases). The CDR3 spans 15 residues. With 4 bases removed from V and 0 bases from J, the gap between germline ends came to 13 bases. Germline values: CDR1 LGHNA, CDR2 YSLEER. Here the CDR3 DNA reads TGCGCCAGCAGCCGGTGGCTAGCAGACTCCTACGAGCAGTACTTC. Translation gives CASSRWLADSYEQYF.

This clonotype showed up just a few times. The chain combines TRBV14 with TRBJ1-2; no firm D call. The CDR3 has 13 amino acids. Between the trimmed V and J ends, which lost 1 base and 6 bases, there was a span of 9 bases. In germline, CDR1 is SGHDN, CDR2 FVKESK. The CDR3 region has the DNA TGTGCCAGCAGCCAAGGGGTTACGGATGGCTACACCTTC. This sequence encodes CASSQGVTDGYTF.

V is TRBV12-3 or TRBV12-4 and J is TRBJ2-1; maybe TRBD2 (7 bases). Trimming pared 0 bases from V and 9 bases from J, leaving 18 bases between. This CDR3 has 16 residues. The CDR3 spells CASSLAGGRPRGEQFF. Written as DNA, the CDR3 is TGTGCCAGCAGTTTAGCGGGGGGGCGACCCAGGGGTGAGCAGTTCTTC.

The chain carries TRBV7-9 and TRBJ2-7; a possible D gene is TRBD1 (6 bases). Per the germline V gene, CDR1 is SEHNR and CDR2 is FQNEAQ (reference sequence). This CDR3 has 11 residues. V shed 4 bases and J shed 12 bases, with 13 bases lying between them. Here the CDR3 DNA reads TGTGCCAGCAGCTCCGACAGGCGTCGGTACTTC. It encodes CASSSDRRRYF. The full variable domain, with the rest looked up from reference TRBV7-9 and TRBJ2-7, is DTGVSQNPRHKITKRGQNVTFRCDPISEHNRLYWYRQTLGQGPEFLTYFQNEAQLEKSRLLSDRFSAERPKGSFSTLEIQRTEQGDSAMYLCASSSDRRRYFGPGTRLTVT.

CDR3 nucleotides: TGCGCCAGCAGCCATCTTGACAGGAGCTATGGCTACACCTTC. Amino acid sequence: CASSHLDRSYGYTF. The genes are TRBV4-1 and TRBJ1-2; D is perhaps TRBD1 (6 bases). Trimming removed 3 bases at V and 4 bases at J, with 12 bases between. The CDR3 runs 14 residues. Germline V gene sequence: CDR1 MGHRA, CDR2 YSYEKL.

The V and J genes are TRBV20-1 and TRBJ1-1; possible D gene TRBD1, 5 bases. The CDR3 consists of 15 residues. The V gene lost 4 bases and the J gene lost 0 bases, with 15 bases spanning the gap. CDR1 is DFQATT, CDR2 SNEGSKA, per germline (reference sequence). CDR3 DNA sequence: TGCAGTGCTACAGACATACGACAGCTGAACACTGAAGCTTTCTTT. Protein sequence: CSATDIRQLNTEAFF.

The V gene is TRBV4-3, the J gene TRBJ2-2; the D gene is possibly TRBD1 (6 bases). Trimming left V 1 base short and J 6 bases short, with 9 bases between. There are 14 residues in the CDR3. The germline CDR1 and CDR2 sequences are LGHNA and YSLEER. CDR3: CASSQVRGSGELFF. The CDR3 region has the DNA TGCGCCAGCAGCCAAGTTAGGGGGTCCGGGGAGCTGTTTTTT.

The chain uses TRBV30 and TRBJ1-5; no reliable D call. The CDR3 is 14 residues long. The germline V gene has CDR1 GTSNPN and CDR2 SVGIG (reference sequence). V was trimmed by 0 bases and J by 1 base, leaving 7 bases between them. Here the CDR3 reads CAWSVTLSNQPQHF. CDR3 in DNA: TGTGCCTGGAGTGTCACCCTCAGCAATCAGCCCCAGCATTTT. The variable domain in full, completed from reference TRBV30 and TRBJ1-5, reads SQTIHQWPATLVQPVGSPLSLECTVEGTSNPNLYWYRQAAGRGLQLLFYSVGIGQISSEVPQNLSASRPQDRQFILSSKKLLLSDSGFYLCAWSVTLSNQPQHFGDGTRLSIL.